This passage covers 9 T cell receptor beta chains from one sample sequenced in a study of cytomegalovirus exposure and HLA in healthy donors. PCR employed 60 Vbeta and 13 Jbeta primers. Sequencing used immunoSEQ multiplex PCR; TCRdb keeps in-frame clones, though not all of them. The repertoire includes around 150,000 clones, about four fifths of them detected once, and over 8.5% sits in the top ten. The sequenced material came from PBMCs. The receptors originated from a man aged 45 to 65 in good health and CMV-seropositive.

The chain joins TRBV7-8 to TRBJ2-1; D is possibly TRBD2 (6 bases). Trimming removed 4 bases from V and 4 bases from J, with 14 bases in between. CDR1 and CDR2 from the germline V gene are SGHVS and FQNEAQ. The CDR3 runs to 15 residues. In DNA, the CDR3 is TGTGCCAGCAGCTCCGGGACTTTTCAATACAATGAGCAGTTCTTC. Translated, it gives CASSSGTFQYNEQFF.

This rearrangement joins TRBV7-2 to TRBJ2-7; possibly TRBD1 for D (5 bases). Trimming pared 7 bases from V and 0 bases from J, leaving 16 bases between. From germline, CDR1 is SGHTA and CDR2 FQGNSA. The CDR3 is 15 amino acids. The CDR3 DNA is TGTGCCAGCACCCTGGGAATAGGGGTCTCCTACGAGCAGTACTTC. Its protein product is CASTLGIGVSYEQYF.

V is TRBV11-3 and J is TRBJ2-1, with D perhaps TRBD2 (7 bases). This CDR3 contains 16 residues. V was pared by 9 bases and J by 7 bases, with 25 bases between. CDR1 and CDR2 (germline): SGHNT, YENEEA. The CDR3 is CASSGLGGGKRNEQFF. CDR3 nucleotide sequence: TGTGCCAGTAGCGGCCTAGGGGGGGGAAAGCGAAATGAGCAGTTCTTC.

This clone has a handful of counts. The chain links TRBV19 to TRBJ2-3, with 11 bases matching TRBD1. Looked up from germline, CDR1 is LNHDA and CDR2 is SQIVND (reference sequence). The CDR3 loop spans 16 amino acids. After removal of 8 bases from V and 4 bases from J, the junction contained 11 bases not matched to a gene. This CDR3 is CASGPHPGQGADTQYF. DNA for the CDR3: TGTGCCAGTGGCCCCCACCCGGGACAGGGGGCAGATACGCAGTATTTT.

CDR3 loop: CASSQDSGSYEQYF. DNA of the CDR3: TGCGCCAGCAGCCAAGATTCGGGGTCCTACGAGCAGTACTTC. This chain uses TRBV4-3 with TRBJ2-7; the D gene is possibly TRBD2 (5 bases). Looked up from germline, CDR1 is LGHNA and CDR2 is YSLEER. The germline V and J ends were trimmed by 0 bases and 1 base, with 7 bases remaining between them. This CDR3 spans 14 amino acids.

V and J are TRBV6-5 and TRBJ2-3, with D perhaps TRBD2 (5 bases). The CDR3 has 14 amino acids. Germline loops: CDR1 MNHEY, CDR2 SVGAGI. Trimming shortened V by 2 bases and J by 8 bases, and 14 bases separated the two germline ends. CDR3 sequence: CASSYATSAGTQYF. CDR3 in DNA: TGTGCCAGCAGTTACGCAACCTCGGCGGGTACGCAGTATTTT.

The chain joins TRBV6-5 to TRBJ1-2; D may be TRBD1 (6 bases). Germline V gene sequence: CDR1 MNHEY, CDR2 SVGAGI. This CDR3 is built from 13 residues. Between the trimmed V and J ends, which lost 8 bases and 2 bases, there was a span of 12 bases. For the CDR3, the DNA is TGTGCCAGCGCCTGGACAGTAAACTATGGCTACACCTTC. Translation gives CASAWTVNYGYTF.

In nucleotides, the CDR3 is TGTGCCAGCAGCTCGATGACTAGCGGGGGGGTCCCCTACAATGAGCAGTTCTTC. It is translated as CASSSMTSGGVPYNEQFF. The chain joins TRBV11-2 to TRBJ2-1, with 14 bases that match TRBD2. The germline gives CDR1 SGHAT, CDR2 FQNNGV. The CDR3 spans 18 residues. V was clipped by 4 bases and J by 2 bases; unmatched bases: 7. Drawing the rest from reference TRBV11-2 and TRBJ2-1, the complete variable domain is EAGVAQSPRYKIIEKRQSVAFWCNPISGHATLYWYQQILGQGPKLLIQFQNNGVVDDSQLPKDRFSAERLKGVDSTLKIQPAKLEDSAVYLCASSSMTSGGVPYNEQFFGPGTRLTVL.

The chain carries TRBV7-9 and TRBJ2-3; 11 bases match TRBD2. Germline CDR1 SEHNR, CDR2 FQNEAQ (reference sequence). Unmatched junction bases numbered 1, after V lost 5 bases and J lost 3 bases. The CDR3 is made up of 14 amino acids. CDR3 sequence: CASSPSGGTDTQYF. As DNA, the CDR3 is TGTGCCAGCAGCCCTAGCGGGGGGACAGATACGCAGTATTTT.